The entry below gives a single T cell receptor beta chain sequence along with its context. TCRdb keeps only in-frame clones here, not all; method: immunoSEQ multiplex PCR. The data contain some 500,000 clones, nearly 90% of them seen just once; the ten biggest clones take up about 2.5%. These data come from a study of Ad26.COV2.S vaccination and SARS-CoV-2 variants. Trimming pared 4 bases from V and 1 base from J, leaving 6 bases between. Germline-derived CDR1 and CDR2 are MNHEY and SVGAGI. CDR3 length: 13 amino acids. Treatment defined: roughly 19 received Ad26.COV2.S at low or high dose, single or two shots; about five received placebo; per-sample allocation not given. Material that was analyzed had been drawn on day 63 after the first vaccine or placebo injection.

The receptor's source is a person between 18 and 65 years old who received the Ad26.COV2.S COVID-19 vaccine or a placebo. The specimen comprised peripheral blood, sampled in a trial of Ad26.COV2.S vaccine versus placebo. The chain is built from TRBV6-5 and TRBJ2-3, with TRBD2 as a possible D gene (5 bases). The CDR3 region has the DNA TGTGCCAGCAGTTCGAGGGGCACAGATACGCAGTATTTT. This translates into CASSSRGTDTQYF.